This T cell receptor beta chain was sequenced in a study of CD8 T cells in ankylosing spondylitis. Study results and caveats: The authors reported significant enrichment of disease-linked clones in matched ankylosing spondylitis synovial fluid. For ankylosing spondylitis blood, a TCR beta motif of about eight highly homologous variants appeared characteristic. The authors found the disease-linked clones to be CD8+ and relatively rare in peripheral blood. Both synovial fluid and blood in reactive arthritis had previously been reported to carry some motif variants.

Researchers built TCR beta libraries using quantitative 5'-RACE with molecular barcodes. TCRdb processed the 5' RACE reads anew with MiXCR; each CDR3 protein has one entry. The profile shows about 800,000 distinct CDR3 sequences, roughly 10% of them singletons. About this clonotype itself: Its antigen is currently unknown.

Per germline, CDR1 GTSNPN and CDR2 SVGIG (reference sequence). The CDR3 spans 12 residues. V lost 4 bases, J lost 5 bases, and 6 bases lay in between. J is TRBJ1-6 and V is TRBV30; D uncertain. Sequencing input: blood, either unsorted or a sorted T cell fraction (not recorded which). This sequence was found in a male donor with ankylosing spondylitis. In DNA form, the CDR3 reads TGTGCCTGGACCCGGCATAATTCACCCCTCCACTTT. Protein sequence: CAWTRHNSPLHF.